The present entry profiles one TCR beta chain with its context. V was cut by 8 bases and J by 7 bases, with 15 bases left in between. The germline CDR1 and CDR2 sequences are LNHDA and SQIVND (reference sequence). CDR3 length: 13 residues. The data stem from a study of blood T cell repertoires in COVID-19. Study-wide context: From the United States, Italy and Spain came samples of acute and convalescent COVID-19. The cDNA or gDNA used as material had been derived from T cells, B-cell-depleted T cells, or PBMCs.

Authors' methods: Estimated nucleated cell counts came from reference gene primer amplification. Measured with immunoSEQ multiplex PCR; TCRdb has only the in-frame clones, and not every one. Clone size and V and J calls were adopted from that table, with D and trimming inferred from the DNA. The data hold roughly 260,000 clones, with around 87% observed a single time. Sequenced: peripheral blood. The source is a woman between 50 and 59 years old with acute or convalescent COVID-19. This rearrangement joins TRBV19 to TRBJ2-1, with D perhaps matching TRBD2 (6 bases). CDR3: CASRSSDVNEQFF. The CDR3 coding sequence is TGTGCCAGTCGATCTAGCGACGTGAATGAGCAGTTCTTC.